These 15 T cell receptor beta chains came from one sample sequenced in a study of neurological immune-mediated disorders (dated by TCRdb to between 2018 and 2020). The library was produced with 5' RACE. Sequencer: Illumina HiSeq 2500. TCRdb reprocessing: public reads trimmed at Q25 with fastp, clones called with MiXCR, in-frame beta chains kept. Rows are unified per CDR3 protein, each entry keeping the most common DNA and genes. The sample records 80,000 or so distinct CDR3 sequences, about 9% of which are singletons. 1.5% to 2% of the sample lies in the top ten. Material: PBMCs. The receptors were sampled from a man aged 50-60 years in good health.

Ten or more counts support this clonotype. The V call is TRBV7-9, the J call TRBJ2-3; possible D gene TRBD2, 6 bases. V was clipped by 1 base and J by 5 bases, with 13 bases between them. This CDR3 contains 15 residues. Germline V gives CDR1 SEHNR, CDR2 FQNEAQ (reference sequence). CDR3 in amino acids: CASSLEAGRVDTQYF. The CDR3 DNA sequence: TGTGCCAGCAGCTTAGAGGCCGGGAGAGTAGATACGCAGTATTTT.

In its sample, this clonotype was seen many times. The V and J genes are TRBV6-2 or TRBV6-3 and TRBJ1-1, with D perhaps TRBD1 (5 bases). The CDR3 loop spans 14 amino acids. The V gene lost 7 bases and the J gene lost 0 bases, with 12 bases spanning the gap. Germline CDR1 is MNHEY and CDR2 is SVGEGT. In nucleotides, the CDR3 is TGTGCCAGCACCTACAGGCTTATGAACACTGAAGCTTTCTTT. It encodes CASTYRLMNTEAFF.

This clonotype was found many times. This chain uses TRBV14 with TRBJ2-1; 8 nucleotides line up with TRBD2. V shed 1 base, J shed 5 bases, and the junction held 13 bases outside the gene matches. In germline, CDR1 is SGHDN, CDR2 FVKESK. The CDR3 totals 18 residues. The DNA for the CDR3 is TGTGCCAGCAGCCAAGGGTTGGGGATAGCGGGGTACCACAATGAGCAGTTCTTC. Protein sequence: CASSQGLGIAGYHNEQFF. Complete variable domain (other parts from reference TRBV14 and TRBJ2-1): EAGVTQFPSHSVIEKGQTVTLRCDPISGHDNLYWYRRVMGKEIKFLLHFVKESKQDESGMPNNRFLAERTGGTYSTLKVQPAELEDSGVYFCASSQGLGIAGYHNEQFFGPGTRLTVL.

In this sample, this clonotype turned up many times. The CDR3 bases are TGCAGTGCTCGACTAGCGGGGCTGACGGGGTTTACGCAGTATTTT. Translation gives CSARLAGLTGFTQYF. The rearrangement joins TRBV20-1 to TRBJ2-3, with TRBD2 identical over 11 bases. The germline V gene encodes CDR1 DFQATT and CDR2 SNEGSKA (reference sequence). V lost 5 bases and J lost 8; bases outside the gene matches: 12. The CDR3 extends over 15 amino acids.

This clonotype was detected many times. The rearrangement links TRBV3-1 to TRBJ1-1; TRBD1 agrees at 7 bases. Trimming at V came to 6 bases and at J to 4 bases, leaving 8 bases not matched to a gene. The CDR3 is 14 amino acids. Germline V gene lookup returns CDR1 LGHDT and CDR2 YNNKEL (reference sequence). This CDR3 reads CASRPTGWGTEAFF. CDR3 DNA: TGTGCCAGCAGACCGACAGGGTGGGGCACTGAAGCTTTCTTT.

This clonotype was counted at least ten times. This chain joins TRBV10-3 and TRBJ2-7, with no clear D. The V gene lost 6 bases and the J gene lost 1 base, with 7 bases spanning the gap. The CDR3 extends over 12 amino acids. From germline, CDR1 is ENHRY and CDR2 SYGVKD. The CDR3 region is CAISRVSYEQYF. CDR3 DNA sequence: TGTGCCATCAGCAGAGTTTCCTACGAGCAGTACTTC.

In its sample, this clonotype was seen many times. The chain has TRBV7-3 and TRBJ2-5; 7 positions match TRBD1. The V gene end was trimmed by 2 bases and the J gene end by 5 bases; junction bases not matched to a gene: 5. Germline V gives CDR1 SGHTA, CDR2 FQGTGA. The CDR3 covers 14 residues. CDR3: CASSLEGGRETQYF. The CDR3 DNA reads as TGTGCCAGCAGCTTAGAAGGGGGCCGGGAGACCCAGTACTTC.

This clonotype was observed many times. The J gene is TRBJ2-2, the V gene TRBV20-1; D remains ambiguous. Between the trimmed V and J ends, which lost 3 bases and 1 base, there was a span of 15 bases. The germline V gene has CDR1 DFQATT and CDR2 SNEGSKA (reference sequence). The CDR3 runs to 16 residues. The DNA for the CDR3 is TGCAGTGCTAGCCCTTACCCATTAAAGAACACCGGGGAGCTGTTTTTT. Protein product: CSASPYPLKNTGELFF.

At least ten counts were recorded for this clonotype. The chain combines TRBV5-1 with TRBJ2-1; tentatively, D is TRBD2 (5 bases). Between the trimmed V and J ends, which lost 1 base and 7 bases, there was a span of 15 bases. There are 15 residues in the CDR3. CDR1 and CDR2 from the germline V gene are SGHRS and YFSETQ. The CDR3 loop reads CASSLITARRNEQFF. DNA for the CDR3: TGCGCCAGCAGCTTGATTACAGCCCGGAGGAATGAGCAGTTCTTC.

This clonotype was observed a few times. This rearrangement joins TRBV29-1 to TRBJ2-1, with D tentatively TRBD1 (6 bases). The V gene lost 6 bases and the J gene lost 8 bases, with 14 bases spanning the gap. Germline CDR1 is SQVTM and CDR2 is ANQGSEA. The CDR3 runs to 12 residues. In nucleotides, the CDR3 is TGCAGCGTGGGCAGGGGAAGAGATGAGCAGTTCTTC. It encodes CSVGRGRDEQFF.

This clonotype showed up many times. V usage is TRBV5-1 and J usage is TRBJ1-1; 7 bases match TRBD1. This CDR3 comprises 14 residues. CDR1 is SGHRS and CDR2 is YFSETQ in the germline V gene. Germline trimming cut 2 bases from V and 5 bases from J; bases unmatched to any gene: 6. The CDR3 sequence: CASSLTGERTEAFF. CDR3 coding DNA: TGCGCCAGCAGCTTAACAGGGGAGAGGACTGAAGCTTTCTTT.

This clonotype has ten or more counts. The V gene is TRBV12-3 or TRBV12-4, the J gene TRBJ1-5; 8 nucleotides align to TRBD1. V trimming: 7 bases; J trimming: 0 bases; junction bases outside the gene matches: 5. The CDR3 is 15 residues long. The CDR3 loop is CASTDRGYSNQPQHF. CDR3 sequence (DNA): TGTGCCAGCACCGACAGGGGTTATAGCAATCAGCCCCAGCATTTT.

This clonotype has a count of ten or more. The chain joins TRBV6-1 to TRBJ1-5; the D is unclear. Germline V gives CDR1 MNHNS, CDR2 SASEGT. V was shortened by 6 bases and J by 1 base, with 16 bases between the two germline ends. The CDR3 contains 16 residues. CDR3 coding DNA: TGTGCCAGCAGAGATAAAGTAGGAGAAAGCAATCAGCCCCAGCATTTT. Protein product: CASRDKVGESNQPQHF.

For this clonotype: This may be a read error: a much more frequent sequence differs by one nucleotide. The CDR3 bases are TGTGCCAGCAACTTAGGAGGTTTCACAGATACGCAGTATTTT. Protein sequence: CASNLGGFTDTQYF. V usage is TRBV7-2 and J usage is TRBJ2-3; TRBD2 might be the D (5 bases). From germline, CDR1 is SGHTA and CDR2 FQGNSA. The CDR3 totals 14 residues.

This clonotype turned up a few times. The chain uses TRBV29-1 and TRBJ2-2; D gene ambiguous. CDR3 size: 13 residues. Trimming removed 4 bases from V and 4 bases from J, with 10 bases in between. In germline, CDR1 is SQVTM, CDR2 ANQGSEA. The CDR3 spells CSVVWALTGELFF. The DNA of the CDR3 is TGCAGCGTTGTCTGGGCCCTCACCGGGGAGCTGTTTTTT.